One and the same sample provided the 27 T cell receptor beta chains below, sequenced in a study of T cell repertoires in cytomegalovirus infection. No cognate antigen is known for these TCRs. One entry per CDR3 protein results from TCRdb running MiXCR on the reads. The sample shows about 360,000 distinct CDR3 sequences, roughly 36% of them seen only once. The source material was cultured PBMCs, sampled from culture after CMV antigen stimulation. The receptors originated from a human donor in good health (CMV status not recorded). Some clones in this sample may be carry-over from other donors' samples.

About this clonotype itself: Since a much larger clone is just one base distant, this may be a read error. This likely comes from a read error, as the CDR3 has no conserved phenylalanine or tryptophan at its end. The genes are TRBV7-8 and TRBJ1-6; D call uncertain. Trimming removed 7 bases from V and 0 bases from J, with 16 bases in between. This CDR3 has 17 residues. CDR1 is SGHVS and CDR2 is FQNEAQ in the germline V gene. CDR3 loop: CASTPQSGGSYNSPLHI. In DNA form, the CDR3 reads TGTGCCAGCACCCCCCAATCGGGTGGCTCCTATAATTCACCCCTCCACATT.

There are a few counts of this clonotype. The chain uses TRBV20-1 and TRBJ2-1, with D possibly TRBD1 on 7 matching bases. V was clipped by 3 bases and J by 1 base, with 16 bases between them. Germline values: CDR1 DFQATT, CDR2 SNEGSKA (reference sequence). CDR3 length equals 16 residues. The CDR3 sequence: CSASGQVEGSYNEQFF. CDR3 coding DNA: TGCAGTGCTAGCGGACAGGTGGAGGGGTCCTACAATGAGCAGTTCTTC.

Points on this clonotype: A read error may account for a junction end that differs from germline. The chain employs TRBV4-1 and TRBJ2-3; D ambiguous. From germline, CDR1 is MGHRA and CDR2 YSYEKL. The CDR3 consists of 14 residues. The CDR3 coding sequence is TGTGCCAGCAGCCAAGCACGATTCACAGATACGCAGTATTTT. It translates to CASSQARFTDTQYF.

This clonotype was observed once. This may be a read error, as it is one base from a much larger clone. The CDR3 sequence is CASSPLPSGRSGTQSF. The CDR3 DNA is TGTGCCAGCAGCCCTCTTCCTAGCGGGAGGAGTGGTACGCAGTCTTTT. The chain uses TRBV7-2 and TRBJ2-3, with 11 bases aligning to TRBD2. CDR1 and CDR2 from the germline V gene are SGHTA and FQGNSA. The CDR3 totals 16 residues.

The rearrangement links TRBV7-9 to TRBJ2-2; TRBD2 agrees at 12 bases. The germline V gene encodes CDR1 SEHNR and CDR2 FQNEAQ (reference sequence). V lost 5 bases, J lost 3 bases, and 7 bases stayed unmatched. The CDR3 contains 17 residues. CDR3 in amino acids: CASSAAGTSGHTGELFF. The DNA for the CDR3 is TGTGCCAGCAGCGCGGCCGGGACTAGCGGGCACACCGGGGAGCTGTTTTTT.

The genes are TRBV7-2 and TRBJ2-1; weak D call: TRBD2 (5 bases). The germline V gene has CDR1 SGHTA and CDR2 FQGNSA. Between the trimmed V and J ends, which lost 2 bases and 6 bases, there was a span of 20 bases. This CDR3 region has 17 residues. The CDR3 is CASSLRLLASRFNEQFF. CDR3 DNA: TGTGCCAGCAGCTTAAGGCTATTGGCTAGCCGCTTCAATGAGCAGTTCTTC.

The chain links TRBV10-3 to TRBJ1-5; the D is unclear. Germline loops: CDR1 ENHRY, CDR2 SYGVKD. The V and J ends lost 4 bases and 0 bases respectively, with 16 bases between them. The CDR3 length is 17 residues. CDR3 protein: CAISARAEPSSNQPQHF. CDR3 coding DNA: TGTGCCATCAGTGCGCGGGCGGAACCTTCTAGCAATCAGCCCCAGCATTTT.

This clonotype was counted a few times. The chain employs TRBV27 and TRBJ2-2, with unresolved D. Trimming left V 2 bases short and J 7 bases short, with 14 bases between. This CDR3 is 15 amino acids long. Germline V gene sequence: CDR1 MNHEY, CDR2 SMNVEV (reference sequence). CDR3 protein: CASSLTRGLGGELFF. The CDR3 coding sequence is TGTGCCAGCAGTTTAACCCGTGGGCTCGGCGGGGAGCTGTTTTTT.

The V and J genes are TRBV6-1 and TRBJ2-3; 10 nucleotides align to TRBD1. Germline CDR1 MNHNS, CDR2 SASEGT. Trimming removed 6 bases from V and 5 bases from J; junction bases left unmatched: 11. CDR3 size: 16 residues. The CDR3 DNA is TGTGCCAGCAGGCACCGACAGGGGGCCAACCAAGATACGCAGTATTTT. Protein sequence: CASRHRQGANQDTQYF.

J is TRBJ1-2 and V is TRBV5-1, with a weak D call TRBD1 (5 bases). Between the trimmed V and J ends, which lost 7 bases and 2 bases, there was a span of 21 bases. The CDR3 is 16 residues long. CDR1 and CDR2 from the germline V gene are SGHRS and YFSETQ. Here the CDR3 reads CASARLGHEGNYGYTF. Written as DNA, the CDR3 is TGCGCCAGCGCCAGACTAGGGCATGAGGGGAACTATGGCTACACCTTC. Full variable domain (remainder filled in from reference TRBV5-1 and TRBJ1-2): KAGVTQTPRYLIKTRGQQVTLSCSPISGHRSVSWYQQTPGQGLQFLFEYFSETQRNKGNFPGRFSGRQFSNSRSEMNVSTLELGDSALYLCASARLGHEGNYGYTFGSGTRLTVV.

The chain couples TRBV6-5 to TRBJ2-2; D remains unclear. CDR1 and CDR2 (germline): MNHEY, SVGAGI. V lost 0 bases and J lost 9, with 8 bases in between. The CDR3 loop spans 13 amino acids. The CDR3 nucleotides are TGTGCCAGCAGTTACTCGCTGACCTGGGAGCTGTTTTTT. This sequence encodes CASSYSLTWELFF.

V usage is TRBV12-3 or TRBV12-4 and J usage is TRBJ2-5; the match to TRBD1 covers 10 bases. CDR3 length: 14 residues. J was trimmed by 7 bases and V by 6 bases; bases with no gene match: 8. The CDR3 DNA is TGTGCCAGCAGCGGGACAGGGGTGTCTTGGACCCAGTACTTC. It is translated as CASSGTGVSWTQYF.

This clonotype was seen a few times. This chain uses TRBV11-3 with TRBJ2-1, with 10 bases fitting TRBD2. Germline values: CDR1 SGHNT, CDR2 YENEEA. The CDR3 extends over 14 amino acids. The DNA of the CDR3 is TGTGCAAGCGCTCCGGGTAGCGGGAGGAATGAGCAGTTCTTC. Translating it yields CASAPGSGRNEQFF.

The genes are TRBV7-2 and TRBJ1-5; 8 bases line up with TRBD1. This CDR3 is built from 15 residues. CDR1 and CDR2 (germline): SGHTA, FQGNSA. Unmatched junction bases numbered 10, after V lost 5 bases and J lost 7 bases. CDR3 amino acids: CASSVDRGEWQPQHF. Written as DNA, the CDR3 is TGTGCCAGCAGCGTAGACAGGGGAGAATGGCAGCCCCAGCATTTT.

This clonotype was counted at least ten times. This rearrangement joins TRBV7-8 to TRBJ1-3; D is uncertain. Between the trimmed V and J ends, which lost 1 base and 0 bases, there was a span of 7 bases. Germline CDR1 and CDR2: SGHVS and FQNEAQ. The CDR3 is 15 amino acids. CDR3 sequence: CASSLEANSGNTIYF. CDR3 coding DNA: TGTGCCAGCAGCTTAGAAGCGAACTCTGGAAACACCATATATTTT.

This clonotype occurred once. The chain employs TRBV6-5 and TRBJ2-1, with 13 positions matching TRBD2. V shed 5 bases, J shed 7 bases, and the junction held 8 bases outside the gene matches. CDR1 MNHEY and CDR2 SVGAGI come from the germline V gene. The CDR3 consists of 16 residues. CDR3 region: CASSPTSGRAGNEQFF. The CDR3 nucleotides read TGTGCCAGCAGTCCTACTAGCGGGAGGGCCGGGAATGAGCAGTTCTTC.

V usage is TRBV7-9 and J usage is TRBJ1-6; 7 nucleotides line up with TRBD1. Trimming cost V 5 bases and J 15 bases; bases outside gene matches: 10. The germline CDR1 and CDR2 sequences are SEHNR and FQNEAQ (reference sequence). The CDR3 sequence is 13 residues long. Written as DNA, the CDR3 is TGTGCCAGCAGCGGGGGGCCCGACAGGGACCTCCACTTT. It encodes CASSGGPDRDLHF.

The CDR3 here is CASSSLDRARFNYGYTF. The CDR3 DNA is TGTGCCAGCAGCTCTCTCGACAGGGCGCGTTTCAACTATGGCTACACCTTC. The V gene is TRBV27, the J gene TRBJ1-2; 7 positions agree with TRBD1. CDR1 is MNHEY, CDR2 SMNVEV, per germline (reference sequence). With V trimmed by 6 bases and J by 2 bases, 15 bases remained unmatched. The CDR3 sequence is 17 residues long.

The chain combines TRBV15 with TRBJ2-1; D uncertain. The V end was cut by 0 bases, the J end by 10 bases, with 10 bases between. Germline-derived CDR1 and CDR2 are LNHNV and YYDKDF (reference sequence). The length of the CDR3 is 13 residues. CDR3 in amino acids: CATSRDRSREQFF. CDR3 in DNA: TGTGCCACCAGCAGAGATCGGTCCAGAGAGCAGTTCTTC.

The V call is TRBV4-3, the J call TRBJ2-7; 10 bases are shared with TRBD2. Looked up from germline, CDR1 is LGHNA and CDR2 is YSLEER. V dropped 0 bases and J dropped 1; count of bases not matched to a gene: 9. The CDR3 totals 18 residues. CDR3 region: CASSQDLTSGTISYEQYF. The CDR3 DNA sequence: TGCGCCAGCAGCCAAGATCTTACTAGCGGGACTATTTCCTACGAGCAGTACTTC.

The genes are TRBV19 and TRBJ1-1; D call uncertain. The CDR3 covers 17 residues. Per the germline V gene, CDR1 is LNHDA and CDR2 is SQIVND (reference sequence). With 7 bases removed from V and 4 bases from J, the gap between germline ends came to 25 bases. CDR3 sequence (DNA): TGTGCCAGTAACACCCCGTTTTTAGACTCCGGGGTCACTGAAGCTTTCTTT. It specifies CASNTPFLDSGVTEAFF.

The chain is built from TRBV6-2 or TRBV6-3 and TRBJ2-1; 10 positions match TRBD2. Trimming at V came to 7 bases and at J to 0 bases, leaving 9 bases not matched to a gene. The CDR3 is made up of 17 amino acids. CDR1 and CDR2 (germline): MNHEY, SVGEGT. The CDR3: CASNDQASGSSYNEQFF. In DNA, the CDR3 is TGTGCCAGCAACGACCAGGCTAGCGGGAGCTCCTACAATGAGCAGTTCTTC.

This chain uses TRBV7-6 with TRBJ2-7; D is undetermined. The CDR3 covers 11 residues. Germline CDR1 reads SGHVS; CDR2 reads FNYEAQ. V was shortened by 1 base and J by 6 bases, with 4 bases between the two germline ends. CDR3: CASSLVIEQYF. The DNA of the CDR3 is TGTGCCAGCAGCTTAGTCATCGAGCAGTACTTC.

This chain links TRBV6-2 or TRBV6-3 with TRBJ2-5, with D perhaps TRBD2 (5 bases). Germline CDR1 reads MNHEY; CDR2 reads SVGEGT. The CDR3 runs 13 residues. V dropped 2 bases and J dropped 3 bases, with 7 bases sitting between them. The CDR3 protein is CASSYQRKETQYF. As DNA, the CDR3 is TGTGCCAGCAGTTACCAGCGGAAAGAGACCCAGTACTTC.

The chain has TRBV20-1 and TRBJ2-1; 7 nucleotides match TRBD2. Germline trimming cut 3 bases from V and 2 bases from J; bases unmatched to any gene: 7. The CDR3 is 15 amino acids. Germline lookup yields CDR1 DFQATT and CDR2 SNEGSKA (reference sequence). The CDR3 bases are TGCAGTGCTAGTGATAGCGGGTCGCCCTACAATGAGCAGTTCTTC. Amino acid sequence: CSASDSGSPYNEQFF.

This clonotype was seen a handful of times. The chain uses TRBV18 and TRBJ2-1, with TRBD2 identical over 9 bases. Per germline, CDR1 KGHSH and CDR2 LQKENI. This CDR3 is 14 amino acids long. V lost 3 bases to trimming and J lost 5 bases; unmatched junction nucleotides: 2. The CDR3 coding sequence is TGTGCCAGCTCACCGCTAGCGGGACACAATGAGCAGTTCTTC. The encoded protein is CASSPLAGHNEQFF.

This clonotype was detected a few times. The chain carries TRBV11-2 and TRBJ1-5; 7 bases are shared with TRBD1. Losses at the gene ends were 4 bases for V and 5 bases for J; bases not matched to a gene: 8. Germline values: CDR1 SGHAT, CDR2 FQNNGV. The CDR3 is made up of 15 amino acids. Written as DNA, the CDR3 is TGTGCCAGCAGCTATAGACAGGGTAGGGATCAGCCCCAGCATTTT. Residues: CASSYRQGRDQPQHF. The variable domain in full, completed from reference TRBV11-2 and TRBJ1-5, reads EAGVAQSPRYKIIEKRQSVAFWCNPISGHATLYWYQQILGQGPKLLIQFQNNGVVDDSQLPKDRFSAERLKGVDSTLKIQPAKLEDSAVYLCASSYRQGRDQPQHFGDGTRLSIL.